These 19 T cell receptor beta chains originate from one sample sequenced in a study of shared T cell receptors in the human thymus. Sequencing used immunoSEQ multiplex PCR; TCRdb keeps in-frame clones, though not all of them. Found here are 55,000 to 80,000 clones, around 96% of them singletons; the top ten hold less than 0.04%. Sequenced material: thymocytes. These receptor sequences come from a human donor.

The chain uses TRBV7-9 and TRBJ1-6; 8 bases align to TRBD1. CDR1 and CDR2 from the germline V gene are SEHNR and FQNEAQ (reference sequence). There are 16 residues in the CDR3. Trimming at V came to 0 bases and at J to 15 bases, leaving 13 bases not matched to a gene. The CDR3 region has the DNA TGTGCCAGCAGCTTAGCGCTGCGGGACAGGTCTCGGGTCCTCCACTTT. It specifies CASSLALRDRSRVLHF.

CDR3 nucleotides: TGTGCCAGCAGTCCTGCGATACAAAGTCGGGCCAACGTCCTGACTTTC. It yields the protein CASSPAIQSRANVLTF. The genes are TRBV2 and TRBJ2-6; no reliable D call. CDR1 and CDR2 from the germline V gene are SNHLY and FYNNEI. The germline V and J ends were trimmed by 5 bases and 5 bases, with 16 bases remaining between them. CDR3 length: 16 amino acids.

The chain combines TRBV9 with TRBJ2-6, with TRBD1 as a possible D gene (6 bases). Trimming removed 2 bases at V and 0 bases at J, with 15 bases between. This CDR3 region has 18 residues. Germline V CDR1 and CDR2: SGDLS, YYNGEE. DNA for the CDR3: TGTGCCAGCAGCGTGAACAGGGTAACAAACTCTGGGGCCAACGTCCTGACTTTC. It yields the protein CASSVNRVTNSGANVLTF.

The chain uses TRBV19 and TRBJ1-4; 8 bases map to TRBD1. The CDR3 spans 14 residues. The germline CDR1 and CDR2 sequences are LNHDA and SQIVND (reference sequence). J was trimmed by 7 bases and V by 7 bases; bases with no gene match: 8. The CDR3 sequence is CASIPRGRGEKLFF. The CDR3 bases are TGTGCCAGTATCCCCAGGGGGCGAGGTGAAAAACTGTTTTTT.

The V call is TRBV27, the J call TRBJ2-4; D is unresolved. Germline CDR1 MNHEY, CDR2 SMNVEV (reference sequence). The CDR3 length is 14 residues. V lost 6 bases and J 5 bases, leaving 14 bases between the germline ends. CDR3 coding DNA: TGTGCCAGCAGCCCACGGTTTTGTGAAAACATTCAGTACTTC. This encodes CASSPRFCENIQYF.

This clone showed up just once. The chain employs TRBV19 and TRBJ2-7; TRBD1 matches at 8 bases. The V and J ends lost 2 bases and 0 bases, in that order; junction bases with no gene match: 9. CDR3 length equals 17 residues. In germline, CDR1 is LNHDA, CDR2 SQIVND (reference sequence). CDR3 sequence reads: CASSIWPSDRASYEQYF. CDR3 in DNA: TGTGCCAGTAGTATATGGCCTTCGGACAGGGCCTCCTACGAGCAGTACTTC. The complete variable domain, with remaining parts taken from reference TRBV19 and TRBJ2-7, reads DGGITQSPKYLFRKEGQNVTLSCEQNLNHDAMYWYRQDPGQGLRLIYYSQIVNDFQKGDIAEGYSVSREKKESFPLTVTSAQKNPTAFYLCASSIWPSDRASYEQYFGPGTRLTVT.

This chain connects TRBV29-1 to TRBJ1-1, with a weak D call TRBD1 (5 bases). Trimming removed 0 bases at V and 0 bases at J, with 14 bases between. The CDR3 extends over 16 amino acids. Germline CDR1 is SQVTM and CDR2 is ANQGSEA. Written as DNA, the CDR3 is TGCAGCGTTGAAGATCTTCCGGGACCCCTGAACACTGAAGCTTTCTTT. Its protein is CSVEDLPGPLNTEAFF.

This chain uses TRBV4-3 with TRBJ1-2; the D gene is possibly TRBD1 (5 bases). The CDR3 runs 18 residues. V was clipped by 2 bases and J by 7 bases, with 26 bases between them. CDR1 is LGHNA and CDR2 is YSLEER in the germline V gene. The CDR3 sequence is CASSQWKPGTAVLGGYTF. CDR3 bases: TGCGCCAGCAGCCAATGGAAACCCGGGACCGCGGTTCTTGGTGGCTACACCTTC.

J is TRBJ2-3 and V is TRBV7-2; TRBD2 matches at 10 bases. Germline loops: CDR1 SGHTA, CDR2 FQGNSA. CDR3 length equals 16 residues. The junction had 8 bases not matched to a gene; V was cut back by 5 bases and J by 3 bases. CDR3 loop: CASSLLAGVSTDTQYF. CDR3 in DNA: TGTGCCAGCAGCCTCCTAGCGGGGGTATCGACAGATACGCAGTATTTT.

This chain's CDR3 is CASRPTGSGNTIYF. CDR3 in DNA: TGTGCCAGCAGGCCGACGGGGTCTGGAAACACCATATATTTT. The chain links TRBV27 to TRBJ1-3, with unresolved D. V gave up 6 bases and J gave up 1 base, with 10 bases separating them. Germline V gene sequence: CDR1 MNHEY, CDR2 SMNVEV (reference sequence). The CDR3 runs to 14 residues.

The rearrangement uses TRBV4-3 and TRBJ2-3, with D possibly being TRBD1 (5 bases). This CDR3 is built from 16 residues. V lost 4 bases and J lost 0, with 14 bases in between. CDR1 and CDR2 from the germline V gene are LGHNA and YSLEER. This chain's CDR3 is CASSRYRTYSTDTQYF. For the CDR3, the DNA is TGCGCCAGCAGCCGGTACCGGACATACAGCACAGATACGCAGTATTTT.

The chain couples TRBV27 to TRBJ1-5; tentative D call: TRBD1 (5 bases). CDR1 and CDR2 (germline): MNHEY, SMNVEV (reference sequence). With 3 bases removed from V and 9 bases from J, the gap between germline ends came to 12 bases. This CDR3 is built from 13 residues. The chain's CDR3 is CASSLGRQWPQHF. The CDR3, as DNA: TGTGCCAGCAGTTTGGGACGCCAGTGGCCCCAGCATTTT.

The chain carries TRBV5-6 and TRBJ2-7, with D hard to call. There are 14 residues in the CDR3. The germline CDR1 and CDR2 sequences are SGHDT and YYEEEE. V was clipped by 4 bases and J by 1 base, with 12 bases between them. As DNA, the CDR3 is TGTGCCAGCAGCGGGTTGGAGCCGTCCTACGAGCAGTACTTC. Amino acid sequence: CASSGLEPSYEQYF.

The chain has TRBV7-2 and TRBJ2-5; either TRBD1 or TRBD2 may supply D (6 bases each). The J call may be faulty, since TRBJ2-7 better matches the DNA end. The CDR3 is 17 amino acids. Germline V gene sequence: CDR1 SGHTA, CDR2 FQGNSA. CDR3 loop: CASSLDHRGRGVYEQYF. The DNA for the CDR3 is TGTGCCAGCAGCTTAGACCACCGGGGGCGAGGGGTTTACGAGCAGTACTTC.

The chain links TRBV7-7 to TRBJ2-3, with D maybe TRBD2 (5 bases). Trimming took 5 bases from V and 3 from J, leaving 15 bases between them. Germline CDR1 SSHAT, CDR2 FNYEAQ (reference sequence). The CDR3 is 15 amino acids. Here the CDR3 reads CASSPGYRRTDTQYF. The DNA of the CDR3 is TGTGCCAGCAGCCCGGGGTATAGGCGAACAGATACGCAGTATTTT.

CDR3 loop: CASSVDPKTGEAYGYTF. The CDR3 coding sequence is TGTGCCAGCAGCGTAGACCCCAAGACAGGGGAGGCCTATGGCTACACCTTC. The J gene is TRBJ1-2, the V gene TRBV9; 8 positions match TRBD1. The CDR3 consists of 17 residues. Germline CDR1 and CDR2: SGDLS and YYNGEE. Trimming cost V 0 bases and J 4 bases; bases outside gene matches: 11.

The CDR3 DNA reads as TGTGCCAGCAGGCCCGGGACAGGAGATTTCTACGAGCAGTACTTC. This codes for CASRPGTGDFYEQYF. The genes are TRBV28 and TRBJ2-7, with 8 nucleotides matching TRBD1. CDR3 size: 15 residues. The V and J ends lost 6 bases and 3 bases, in that order; junction bases with no gene match: 10. Per germline, CDR1 MDHEN and CDR2 SYDVKM.

The CDR3 loop is CASSNRGEAFF. DNA of the CDR3: TGTGCCAGCAGCAATCGGGGGGAGGCTTTCTTT. The chain links TRBV21-1 to TRBJ1-1. TRBV21-1 is marked as a pseudogene. This CDR3 spans 11 amino acids.

The rearrangement joins TRBV10-3 to TRBJ1-4; D ambiguous. Trimming cost V 8 bases and J 8 bases, with 18 bases left between them. Germline V lookup: CDR1 ENHRY, CDR2 SYGVKD. The length of the CDR3 is 14 residues. CDR3 protein: CAIRSSGKDEKLFF. CDR3 DNA: TGTGCCATCCGCTCTAGCGGGAAAGACGAAAAACTGTTTTTT.